This T cell receptor beta chain was observed in a study of blood T cell repertoires in COVID-19. Turning to the study itself: T cells, B-cell-depleted T cells, or PBMCs provided the cDNA or gDNA that served as material.

Authors' data handling: Amplified reference gene primers provided the basis for estimating nucleated cell counts. TCRdb keeps only in-frame clones here, not all; method: immunoSEQ multiplex PCR. The V and J calls and the clone size are those of that table, but D and trimming were determined from the DNA. This table has 350,000 or so clones, roughly 87% appearing once. Patients in Seattle were enrolled during active infection, then followed longitudinally. The CDR3 is made up of 14 amino acids. CDR1 is MNHEY and CDR2 is SVGAGI in the germline V gene. V was pared by 6 bases and J by 4 bases, with 12 bases between.

This TCR came from an older woman with COVID-19, enrolled during active disease. What was sequenced was peripheral blood. The chain links TRBV6-5 to TRBJ1-4; D is perhaps TRBD1 (6 bases). The CDR3 DNA reads as TGTGCCAGCAGCGGACAGAACCTTAATGAAAAACTGTTTTTT. Translated: CASSGQNLNEKLFF.